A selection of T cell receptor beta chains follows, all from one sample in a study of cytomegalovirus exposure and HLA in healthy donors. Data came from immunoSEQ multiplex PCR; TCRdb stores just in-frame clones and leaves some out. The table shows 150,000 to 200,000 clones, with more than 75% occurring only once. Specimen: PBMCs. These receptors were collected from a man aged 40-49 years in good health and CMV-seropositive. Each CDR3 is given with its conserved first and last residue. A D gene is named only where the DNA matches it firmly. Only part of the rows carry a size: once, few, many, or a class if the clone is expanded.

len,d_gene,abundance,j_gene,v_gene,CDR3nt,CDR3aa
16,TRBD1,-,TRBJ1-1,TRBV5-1,TGCGCCAGCAGCTTGGCGCCACAGGGGGCTGGCACTGAAGCTTTCTTT,CASSLAPQGAGTEAFF
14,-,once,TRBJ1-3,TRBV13,TGTGCCAACAGCTTACGGGGGGCCGGAAACACCATATATTTT,CANSLRGAGNTIYF
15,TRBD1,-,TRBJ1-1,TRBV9,TGTGCCAGCAGCGTCACAGGGGCGTGGGACACTGAAGCTTTCTTT,CASSVTGAWDTEAFF
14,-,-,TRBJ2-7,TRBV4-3,TGCGCCAGCAGCCATCTGACTGGTCCCTACGAGCAGTACTTC,CASSHLTGPYEQYF
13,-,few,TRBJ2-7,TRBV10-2,TGCGCCAGCAGTGAAAACAGAAACTACGAGCAGTACTTC,CASSENRNYEQYF
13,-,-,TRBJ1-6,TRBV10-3,TGTGCCATCAGTGACTCCCGGGGAGACCCCTTCCACTTT,CAISDSRGDPFHF
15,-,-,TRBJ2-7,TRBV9,TGTGCCAGCAGCGCGGGGGGACAGGAGACCTACGAGCAGTACTTC,CASSAGGQETYEQYF
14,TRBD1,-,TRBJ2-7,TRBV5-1,TGCGCCAGCAGCTCGACAGGGAATCCCTACGAGCAGTACTTC,CASSSTGNPYEQYF
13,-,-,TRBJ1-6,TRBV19,TGTGCCAGTAGTCTACTGGAGGCTTCACCCCTCCACTTT,CASSLLEASPLHF
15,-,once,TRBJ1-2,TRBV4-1,TGCGCCAGCAGCCAAGGTGCGGCGGGTAGCTATGGCTACACCTTC,CASSQGAAGSYGYTF
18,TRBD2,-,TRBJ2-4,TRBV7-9,TGTGCCAGCAGCCCGGGGACTAGCGGGACTCTAGCCAAAAACATTCAGTACTTC,CASSPGTSGTLAKNIQYF
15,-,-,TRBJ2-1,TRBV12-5,TGTGCTAGTGGTTTCGGGACTTCCTCCTACAATGAGCAGTTCTTC,CASGFGTSSYNEQFF
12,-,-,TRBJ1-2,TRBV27,TGTGCCAGCGGAACAGGGAGCGGCGGCTACACCTTC,CASGTGSGGYTF
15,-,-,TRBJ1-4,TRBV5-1,TGCGCCAGCAGCTTGGGCGGGACTTCTAATGAAAAACTGTTTTTT,CASSLGGTSNEKLFF
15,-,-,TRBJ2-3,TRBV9,TGTGCCAGCAGCGTAGCGACAGGAGCCACAGATACGCAGTATTTT,CASSVATGATDTQYF
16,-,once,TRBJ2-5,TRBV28,TGTGCCAGCGGGCTCGGGGGATCTGGGCGAGAAGAGACCCAGTACTTC,CASGLGGSGREETQYF
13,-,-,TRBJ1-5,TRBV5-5,TGTGCCAGCAGCTTGCCGGGCAATCAGCCCCAGCATTTT,CASSLPGNQPQHF
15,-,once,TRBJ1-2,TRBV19,TGTGCCAGTAGTATTCTGAACAGGGATTCTTATGGCTACACCTTC,CASSILNRDSYGYTF
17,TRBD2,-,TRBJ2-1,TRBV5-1,TGCGCCAGCAGCTTGGCAACTAGCGTCATCTCCTACAATGAGCAGTTCTTC,CASSLATSVISYNEQFF
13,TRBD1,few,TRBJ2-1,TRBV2,TGTGCCAGCACCGGGACAGGGCATGGTGAGCAGTTCTTC,CASTGTGHGEQFF
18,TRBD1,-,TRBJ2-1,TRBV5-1,TGCGCCAGCAGCTCCTGGACAGGGTCGACCAGCTCCTACAATGAGCAGTTCTTC,CASSSWTGSTSSYNEQFF
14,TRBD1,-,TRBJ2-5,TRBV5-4,TGTGCCAGCAGCTTAGACAGGGGGCGAGAGACCCAGTACTTC,CASSLDRGRETQYF
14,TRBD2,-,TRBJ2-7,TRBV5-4,TGTGCCAGCAGCTTTGCGGGGGGGACCTACGAGCAGTACTTC,CASSFAGGTYEQYF
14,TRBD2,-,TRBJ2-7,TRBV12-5,TGTGCTAGTGGACCCGGACTAGCGGGGTATGAGCAGTACTTC,CASGPGLAGYEQYF
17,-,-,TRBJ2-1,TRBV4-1,TGCGCCAGCAGCCAAGAGGCACCCGCCGACTCCTACAATGAGCAGTTCTTC,CASSQEAPADSYNEQFF
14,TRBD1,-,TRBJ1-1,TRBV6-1,TGTGCCAGCAGCGAGACAGGGGTCGGGACTGAAGCTTTCTTT,CASSETGVGTEAFF
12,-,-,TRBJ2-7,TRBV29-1,TGCAGCGTTGAAACCGATGGCCACGAGCAGTACTTC,CSVETDGHEQYF
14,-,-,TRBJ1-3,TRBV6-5,TGTGCCAGCAGTGAACTCGGTCATGGAAACACCATATATTTT,CASSELGHGNTIYF
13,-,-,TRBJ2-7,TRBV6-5,TGTGCCAGCAGTGAAAGGGGGAGCAACGAGCAGTACTTC,CASSERGSNEQYF
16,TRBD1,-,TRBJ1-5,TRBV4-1,TGCGCCAGCAGCGCCCAACAGGGGGTGGGCAATCAGCCCCAGCATTTT,CASSAQQGVGNQPQHF
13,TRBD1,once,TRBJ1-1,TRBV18,TGTGCCAGCTCCTCGGGACAGGACACTGAAGCTTTCTTT,CASSSGQDTEAFF
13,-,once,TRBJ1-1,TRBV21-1,TGTGCCAGCAGCAAAAAAAAAGGGGGTGTAGCTTTCTTT,CASSKKKGGVAFF
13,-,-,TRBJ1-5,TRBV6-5,TGTGCCAGCAGCCGGGGGGGAGGCCAGCCCCAGCATTTT,CASSRGGGQPQHF
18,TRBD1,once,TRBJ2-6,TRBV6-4,TGTGCCAGCAGATATCCCGGGACAGGGGCTGATGGGGCCAACGTCCTGACTTTC,CASRYPGTGADGANVLTF
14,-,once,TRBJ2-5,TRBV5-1,TGCGCCAGCAGCCAAGGGACACCCGGAGAGACCCAGTACTTC,CASSQGTPGETQYF
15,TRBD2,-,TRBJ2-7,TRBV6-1,TGTGCCAGCAGTCTCCAGGGGCTAGCGGGAGCCGAGCAGTACTTC,CASSLQGLAGAEQYF
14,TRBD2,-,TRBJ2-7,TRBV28,TGTGCCAGCTACCCCTTACTAGCGCACTACGAGCAGTACTTC,CASYPLLAHYEQYF
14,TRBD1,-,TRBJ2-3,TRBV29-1,TGCAGCGTTGCGGGACAGAGCGGCACAGATACGCAGTATTTT,CSVAGQSGTDTQYF
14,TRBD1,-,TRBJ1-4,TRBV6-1,TGTGCCAGCAGGACAGGGGGCGATAATGAAAAACTGTTTTTT,CASRTGGDNEKLFF
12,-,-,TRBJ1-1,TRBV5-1,TGCGCCAGCAGCTACCCGGACAGTCAAGCTTTCTTT,CASSYPDSQAFF
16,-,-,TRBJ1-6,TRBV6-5,TGTGCCAGCAGTTACTCTCCGGGTTTCTATAATTCACCCCTCCACTTT,CASSYSPGFYNSPLHF
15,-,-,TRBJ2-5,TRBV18,TGTGCCAGCTCACCAGCGGTGACTGTCCAAGAGACCCAGTACTTC,CASSPAVTVQETQYF
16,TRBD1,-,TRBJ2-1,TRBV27,TGTGCCAGCAGTCCCGACAGGGTTTTTTCCTACAATGAGCAGTTCTTC,CASSPDRVFSYNEQFF
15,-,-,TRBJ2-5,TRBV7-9,TGTGCCAGCAGCTTAGGGCTTAGCGGTCAAGAGACCCAGTACTTC,CASSLGLSGQETQYF
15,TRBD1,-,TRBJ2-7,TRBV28,TGTGCCAGCAGTTATATTTGGGACAGGTCCTACGAGCAGTACTTC,CASSYIWDRSYEQYF
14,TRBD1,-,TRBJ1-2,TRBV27,TGTGCCAGCAGTTGGACAGGTCTCATGGGGGGCTACACCTTC,CASSWTGLMGGYTF
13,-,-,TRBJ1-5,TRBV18,TGTGCCAGCTCACCTAACGGGGTTCAGCCCCAGCATTTT,CASSPNGVQPQHF
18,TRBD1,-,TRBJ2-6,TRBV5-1,TGCGCCAGCAGCTTGCGGAGGCCAGGGGGCTCTGGGGCCAACGTCCTGACTTTC,CASSLRRPGGSGANVLTF
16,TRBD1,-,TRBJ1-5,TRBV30,TGTGCCTGGACCGCCGGGACAGGGGGCGGCAATCAGCCCCAGCATTTT,CAWTAGTGGGNQPQHF
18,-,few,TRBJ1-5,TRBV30,TGTGCCTGGAGTGCTGGGGTTCGGGGAATTTATAGCAATCAGCCCCAGCATTTT,CAWSAGVRGIYSNQPQHF
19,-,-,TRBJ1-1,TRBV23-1,TGCGCCACGGGGAGGAAGGCCTTACTAAGAGGCCGAAATGATTTTGAAGCTTTCTTT,CATGRKALLRGRNDFEAFF
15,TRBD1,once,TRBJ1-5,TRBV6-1,TGTGCCAGCAGTGGACAGGGTTTGGGCAATCAGCCCCAGCATTTT,CASSGQGLGNQPQHF
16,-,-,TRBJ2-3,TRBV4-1,TGCGCCAGCAGCCAATTAGACAGATCTAGCACAGATACGCAGTATTTT,CASSQLDRSSTDTQYF
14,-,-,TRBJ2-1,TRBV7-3,TGTGCCAGCAGCCTCCAGGGAACCGACAATGAGCAGTTCTTC,CASSLQGTDNEQFF
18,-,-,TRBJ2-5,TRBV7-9,TGTGCCAGCAGCCCCACCTCCTTTGGGGCAGACTTACAAGAGACCCAGTACTTC,CASSPTSFGADLQETQYF